What follows are 25 T cell receptor beta chains derived from one specimen sequenced in a study of shared clonotypes between healthy human individuals. Profiled with immunoSEQ multiplex PCR; TCRdb holds only in-frame clones, not every one. Among approximately 500,000 clones listed, approximately 78% were seen once. Sample: PBMCs. The receptors derive from a middle-aged woman in good health. Some clones in this sample may be carry-over from other donors' samples.

The CDR3 here is CASRSGANVLTF. In DNA form, the CDR3 reads TGTGCCAGCCGCTCTGGGGCCAACGTCCTGACTTTC. The chain couples TRBV7-9 to TRBJ2-6; D remains unclear. The V gene lost 8 bases and the J gene lost 0 bases, with 2 bases spanning the gap. In germline, CDR1 is SEHNR, CDR2 FQNEAQ (reference sequence). The CDR3 is made up of 12 amino acids.

The V call is TRBV27, the J call TRBJ2-2; TRBD2 aligns across 9 bases. Germline assignment: CDR1 MNHEY and CDR2 SMNVEV (reference sequence). V shed 3 bases, J shed 4 bases, and the junction held 6 bases outside the gene matches. The CDR3 consists of 16 residues. The CDR3 loop reads CASSFGSGRTTGELFF. The CDR3, as DNA: TGTGCCAGCAGTTTCGGCAGCGGGAGGACCACCGGGGAGCTGTTTTTT.

The rearrangement links TRBV2 to TRBJ2-1; D is possibly TRBD2 (5 bases). Germline-derived CDR1 and CDR2 are SNHLY and FYNNEI. The CDR3 length is 11 residues. V dropped 6 bases and J dropped 12 bases, with 12 bases sitting between them. The CDR3 coding sequence is TGTGCCAGCAGCTGGGGAGTCGGGCAGTTCTTC. Protein: CASSWGVGQFF.

This sequence joins TRBV15 and TRBJ2-3; the match to TRBD1 covers 10 bases. V was clipped by 5 bases and J by 5 bases; unmatched bases: 10. CDR1 is LNHNV and CDR2 is YYDKDF in the germline V gene (reference sequence). The CDR3 runs to 16 residues. CDR3 region: CATSRRVGQGKDTQYF. CDR3 nucleotide sequence: TGTGCCACCAGCCGAAGAGTGGGACAGGGGAAAGATACGCAGTATTTT. Together with reference TRBV15 and TRBJ2-3, the CDR3 gives the full variable domain: DAMVIQNPRYQVTQFGKPVTLSCSQTLNHNVMYWYQQKSSQAPKLLFHYYDKDFNNEADTPDNFQSRRPNTSFCFLDIRSPGLGDTAMYLCATSRRVGQGKDTQYFGPGTRLTVL.

This clone was picked up many times. This chain connects TRBV5-1 to TRBJ2-1, with 7 nucleotides matching TRBD2. Germline V gene data show CDR1 as SGHRS and CDR2 as YFSETQ. V was clipped by 2 bases and J by 9 bases; unmatched bases: 11. The length of the CDR3 is 15 residues. Here the CDR3 reads CASSLAGTDNSEQFF. Written as DNA, the CDR3 is TGCGCCAGCAGCTTAGCGGGGACCGATAACTCTGAGCAGTTCTTC.

V usage is TRBV7-9 and J usage is TRBJ2-1; 12 bases align to TRBD2. The CDR3 is made up of 18 amino acids. Trimming removed 6 bases from V and 7 bases from J; junction bases left unmatched: 16. Germline assignment: CDR1 SEHNR and CDR2 FQNEAQ (reference sequence). The CDR3 DNA follows: TGTGCCAGCAGATCCCTTGTTGGAGGGACTAGCGGGCTAAATGAGCAGTTCTTC. Its translation is CASRSLVGGTSGLNEQFF. Full variable domain (remainder filled in from reference TRBV7-9 and TRBJ2-1): DTGVSQNPRHKITKRGQNVTFRCDPISEHNRLYWYRQTLGQGPEFLTYFQNEAQLEKSRLLSDRFSAERPKGSFSTLEIQRTEQGDSAMYLCASRSLVGGTSGLNEQFFGPGTRLTVL.

This clone was recorded once. The chain is built from TRBV6-5 and TRBJ2-2; D is unclear. V was trimmed by 6 bases and J by 2 bases, leaving 10 bases between them. Germline CDR1 and CDR2: MNHEY and SVGAGI. This CDR3 contains 14 residues. DNA of the CDR3: TGTGCCAGCAGCGCCGGCACTAACACCGGGGAGCTGTTTTTT. Translation: CASSAGTNTGELFF.

With regard to this clone: This same CDR3 is encoded by further DNA sequences in the sample. This chain connects TRBV9 to TRBJ1-3, with no clear D. The CDR3 contains 14 residues. The V and J ends lost 0 bases and 1 base respectively, with 5 bases between them. Germline V gene data show CDR1 as SGDLS and CDR2 as YYNGEE. The CDR3 coding sequence is TGTGCCAGCAGCGTAGTAGGTTCTGGAAACACCATATATTTT. Amino acids: CASSVVGSGNTIYF.

Note on this clone: Other DNA sequences of this sample code for an identical CDR3. The chain recombines TRBV6-9 with TRBJ1-1; tentatively, D is TRBD1 (6 bases). The CDR3 is 11 residues long. Germline loops: CDR1 MNHGY, CDR2 SVAAGI. Trimming left V 9 bases short and J 6 bases short, with 11 bases between. This CDR3 reads CASRTVPEAFF. CDR3 in DNA: TGTGCCAGTAGGACAGTTCCTGAAGCTTTCTTT.

CDR3 sequence: CAWSGGGGSYNEQFF. Here the CDR3 DNA reads TGTGCCTGGAGTGGAGGGGGGGGCTCCTACAATGAGCAGTTCTTC. This chain connects TRBV30 to TRBJ2-1; D possibly corresponds to TRBD2 (7 bases). The germline CDR1 and CDR2 sequences are GTSNPN and SVGIG (reference sequence). This CDR3 is 15 amino acids long. V dropped 1 base and J dropped 0 bases, with 10 bases sitting between them.

The genes are TRBV7-3 and TRBJ1-1; D is uncertain. This CDR3 has 14 amino acids. V gave up 6 bases and J gave up 0 bases, with 11 bases separating them. CDR1 is SGHTA and CDR2 is FQGTGA in the germline V gene. The CDR3 nucleotides read TGTGCCAGCAGTGCACAAGGCCTGAACACTGAAGCTTTCTTT. Protein product: CASSAQGLNTEAFF.

This sequence joins TRBV19 and TRBJ1-2; maybe TRBD1 (5 bases). Looked up from germline, CDR1 is LNHDA and CDR2 is SQIVND (reference sequence). The CDR3 is 14 amino acids. The germline V and J ends were trimmed by 5 bases and 5 bases, with 15 bases remaining between them. Here the CDR3 DNA reads TGTGCCAGTAGTCCAGGGTATGCGGGATATGGCTACACCTTC. Translated, it gives CASSPGYAGYGYTF.

CDR3 protein: CASRWGSGELFF. The CDR3 coding sequence is TGTGCCAGCAGATGGGGTTCGGGGGAGCTGTTTTTT. V is TRBV28 and J is TRBJ2-2; D gene uncertain. V shed 6 bases and J shed 8 bases, with 10 bases lying between them. The CDR3 totals 12 residues. Germline values: CDR1 MDHEN, CDR2 SYDVKM.

This clone was recorded only once. This sequence joins TRBV28 and TRBJ2-1; TRBD1 is a possible D gene (5 bases). Germline CDR1 MDHEN, CDR2 SYDVKM. The CDR3 runs 14 residues. With 4 bases removed from V and 8 bases from J, the gap between germline ends came to 15 bases. Here the CDR3 DNA reads TGTGCCAGCAGTTACAGGTTGCCGCAGGATGAGCAGTTCTTC. Translation gives CASSYRLPQDEQFF.

The rearrangement uses TRBV5-1 and TRBJ2-1; TRBD2 aligns across 12 bases. The CDR3 has 16 residues. The germline CDR1 and CDR2 sequences are SGHRS and YFSETQ. V was pared by 4 bases and J by 3 bases, with 5 bases of the junction left unmatched. CDR3 amino acids: CASSGGLAGIYNEQFF. In nucleotides, the CDR3 is TGCGCCAGCAGCGGAGGACTAGCGGGGATCTACAATGAGCAGTTCTTC.

This chain connects TRBV10-1 to TRBJ2-1; TRBD1 or TRBD2 may be the D gene (6 bases each). This CDR3 has 15 residues. In germline, CDR1 is WNHNN, CDR2 SYGVQD (reference sequence). The V end was cut by 5 bases, the J end by 10 bases, with 21 bases between. CDR3 sequence reads: CASSPRDTWAEEQFF. In DNA, the CDR3 is TGCGCCAGCAGTCCGCGGGACACTTGGGCGGAGGAGCAGTTCTTC.

The CDR3 DNA follows: TGTGCCAGCAGTTTAGGTGTAGGGGGCATCAGGACTGAAGCTTTCTTT. This sequence encodes CASSLGVGGIRTEAFF. This chain links TRBV27 with TRBJ1-1; TRBD1 aligns across 7 bases. CDR1 MNHEY and CDR2 SMNVEV come from the germline V gene (reference sequence). V was pared by 2 bases and J by 5 bases, with 11 bases of the junction left unmatched. The CDR3 runs to 16 residues.

The chain is built from TRBV18 and TRBJ2-1, with 7 bases that match TRBD1. Germline V gives CDR1 KGHSH, CDR2 LQKENI. The V and J ends lost 3 bases and 5 bases, in that order; junction bases with no gene match: 10. The CDR3 contains 16 residues. The CDR3 spells CASSPPGPTGDNEQFF. For the CDR3, the DNA is TGTGCCAGCTCACCCCCAGGGCCCACAGGGGACAATGAGCAGTTCTTC.

The chain recombines TRBV10-1 with TRBJ2-2; D tentatively fits TRBD1 or TRBD2 (5 bases each). Trimming left V 3 bases short and J 2 bases short, with 10 bases between. This CDR3 is 15 amino acids long. Germline loops: CDR1 WNHNN, CDR2 SYGVQD (reference sequence). CDR3 DNA: TGCGCCAGCAGTGAATGGGACCACAACACCGGGGAGCTGTTTTTT. This codes for CASSEWDHNTGELFF.

The chain carries TRBV27 and TRBJ2-5, with D perhaps matching TRBD1 (6 bases). The CDR3 contains 13 residues. The V end was cut by 3 bases, the J end by 7 bases, with 12 bases between. Germline assignment: CDR1 MNHEY and CDR2 SMNVEV (reference sequence). Written as DNA, the CDR3 is TGTGCCAGCAGTTTTGCCAGGGGAGCGACCCAGTACTTC. Amino acid sequence: CASSFARGATQYF.

The chain is built from TRBV5-4 and TRBJ2-2, with 9 bases identical to TRBD2. The germline V gene encodes CDR1 SGHNT and CDR2 YYREEE (reference sequence). V lost 4 bases and J lost 4; bases outside the gene matches: 8. This CDR3 has 16 amino acids. CDR3 nucleotide sequence: TGTGCCAGCAGCCCGACCTCAGCGGGAGGCACCGGGGAGCTGTTTTTT. Its protein product is CASSPTSAGGTGELFF.

The gene calls are TRBV15 and TRBJ2-1; D uncertain. Germline CDR1 reads LNHNV; CDR2 reads YYDKDF (reference sequence). The CDR3 is 14 residues long. V was trimmed by 0 bases and J by 9 bases, leaving 12 bases between them. CDR3 residues: CATSRDGVATEQFF. Here the CDR3 DNA reads TGTGCCACCAGCAGAGATGGGGTAGCTACTGAGCAGTTCTTC.

V usage is TRBV4-2 and J usage is TRBJ2-7, with TRBD2 identical over 7 bases. Per germline, CDR1 LGHNA and CDR2 YNFKEQ. The CDR3 extends over 16 amino acids. Unmatched junction bases numbered 7, after V lost 0 bases and J lost 2 bases. The CDR3 coding sequence is TGTGCCAGCAGCCAAGACGGCAGCGGGACCGCCTACGAGCAGTACTTC. Encoded protein: CASSQDGSGTAYEQYF.

This clone turned up a few times. This chain uses TRBV19 with TRBJ2-1; 7 bases are shared with TRBD1. The junction had 3 bases not matched to a gene; V was cut back by 1 base and J by 6 bases. The CDR3 has 14 amino acids. From germline, CDR1 is LNHDA and CDR2 SQIVND (reference sequence). CDR3 bases: TGTGCCAGTAGTATAGCCCGGGACAGCAATGAGCAGTTCTTC. Translating gives CASSIARDSNEQFF.

The V call is TRBV6-5, the J call TRBJ2-7, with D perhaps matching TRBD1 or TRBD2 (6 bases each). Germline CDR1 reads MNHEY; CDR2 reads SVGAGI. The CDR3 has 16 amino acids. Trimming stripped 2 bases from V and 2 bases from J, with 16 bases between. The CDR3: CASSYTVEGDPYEQYF. The CDR3 region has the DNA TGTGCCAGCAGTTACACCGTGGAGGGGGATCCCTACGAGCAGTACTTC.